This T cell receptor (beta chain) was captured by sequencing in a study of early stage breast cancer tumors. General study findings and limits: Enriched TCRB sequences shared across patients were mostly commonly generated sequences.

Profiling relied on immunoSEQ multiplex PCR, and the TCRdb table lists in-frame clones only, not all of them. The sample holds under 75,000 clones, over 60% seen once. Regarding this clone: The antigen remains undetermined.

V dropped 2 bases and J dropped 0 bases, with 14 bases sitting between them. The CDR3 is 17 amino acids. Germline values: CDR1 MNHNS, CDR2 SASEGT. V gene TRBV6-1 combines with J gene TRBJ2-1, with a weak D call TRBD1 (6 bases). Sequencing was performed on blood. The origin of this receptor is a person in their thirties with breast cancer. CDR3 amino acids: CASSELGAADSYNEQFF. In DNA form, the CDR3 reads TGTGCCAGCAGTGAACTGGGGGCGGCCGACTCCTACAATGAGCAGTTCTTC.